This T cell receptor (beta chain) emerged from a study of blood T cell repertoires in COVID-19. Profiling relied on immunoSEQ multiplex PCR, and the TCRdb table lists in-frame clones only, not all of them. The sample consists of fewer than 200,000 clones, less than 85% of them appearing once. Germline lookup yields CDR1 SGHRS and CDR2 YFSETQ. Unmatched junction bases numbered 2, after V lost 2 bases and J lost 1 base. The CDR3 consists of 14 residues. Sequenced material: peripheral blood. The clonotype originates from a human donor in a cohort sampled during active COVID-19. The chain uses TRBV5-1 and TRBJ2-5; 7 bases are a match to TRBD1. Here the CDR3 DNA reads TGCGCCAGCAGCTTATACAGGGGCCAAGAGACCCAGTACTTC. Its protein product is CASSLYRGQETQYF.